These T cell receptor beta chains were read from a single sample in a study of CD8+ T cells in alopecia areata. Libraries were prepared by immunoSEQ multiplex PCR; TCRdb keeps only in-frame clonotypes and omits some of them. This table holds 200,000 or so clones, 58% found once. This material consisted of CD4+ T cells sorted from blood, taken at week 24, from a patient treated with tofacitinib. The source is a human donor with alopecia areata. Each CDR3 is given with its conserved first and last residue. A D gene is named only where the DNA matches it firmly. A clone size is listed for some rows: how often the clone was seen (once, few, many), or a class if it is expanded.

D	size	V	J	DNA	CDR3
-	-	TRBV6-5	TRBJ2-2	TGTGCCAGCAGTTACGGCAGGCGCGGGGAGCTGTTTTTT	CASSYGRRGELFF
-	-	TRBV4-2	TRBJ2-1	TGTGCCAGCAGCCAAGCCTCACGCAATGAGCAGTTCTTC	CASSQASRNEQFF
-	-	TRBV29-1	TRBJ1-1	TGCAGCGTCCACAGGGTGGACACTGAAGCTTTCTTT	CSVHRVDTEAFF
-	-	TRBV10-3	TRBJ1-5	TGTGCCATCAGTCGGGGGATCGGCAATCAGCCCCAGCATTTT	CAISRGIGNQPQHF
-	-	TRBV5-4	TRBJ2-5	TGTGCCAGCAGCTTCGGGAGAACTCAAGAGACCCAGTACTTC	CASSFGRTQETQYF
-	-	TRBV5-4	TRBJ2-5	TGTGCCAGCAGCGTGCGAGAGGAGACCCAGTACTTC	CASSVREETQYF
-	-	TRBV9	TRBJ2-5	TGTGCCAGCAGCGTACATGCCCAGCAGGAGACCCAGTACTTC	CASSVHAQQETQYF
-	-	TRBV29-1	TRBJ2-4	TGCAGCGTGGAAGATCAAGGCTACAGAAACATTCAGTACTTC	CSVEDQGYRNIQYF
-	-	TRBV9	TRBJ1-5	TGTGCCAGCAGCGTGACACCGGGAGGCAATCAGCCCCAGCATTTT	CASSVTPGGNQPQHF
TRBD1	-	TRBV29-1	TRBJ2-2	TGCAGCGTAATTACAGGGGAGACAGCCGGGGAGCTGTTTTTT	CSVITGETAGELFF
TRBD1	few	TRBV28	TRBJ2-2	TGTGCCAGCAGAAAACAGGGGGCGGACACCGGGGAGCTGTTTTTT	CASRKQGADTGELFF
TRBD2	-	TRBV2	TRBJ2-5	TGTGCCAGCAATCGGGAGCGGGGGACCCAGTACTTC	CASNRERGTQYF
TRBD1	-	TRBV4-2	TRBJ2-6	TGTGCCAGCAGCCACGGACAGGGGGGGTCTGGGGCCAACGTCCTGACTTTC	CASSHGQGGSGANVLTF
-	-	TRBV4-1	TRBJ2-1	TGCGCCAGCAGCCAAGATTTTTACGGGGGTGGGTTGAATGAGCAGTTCTTC	CASSQDFYGGGLNEQFF
TRBD1	-	TRBV27	TRBJ1-1	TGTGCCAGCAGCCGGGGGACAGGGGGCTTGAACACTGAAGCTTTCTTT	CASSRGTGGLNTEAFF
-	few	TRBV7-2	TRBJ1-5	TGTGCCAGCAGCTTGGCGGATCAGCCCCAGCATTTT	CASSLADQPQHF
-	few	TRBV9	TRBJ1-2	TGTGCCAGCAGCCCCGGCAGGGGTAGCTATGGCTACACCTTC	CASSPGRGSYGYTF